These 13 T cell receptor beta chains share one sample of origin, sequenced in a study of CD8+CD57+ T cells in acquired aplastic anemia. The study profiled TCR beta VDJ and CDR3 using genomic DNA as template. Each CDR3 protein is one row after TCRdb ran MiXCR on the reads. The data contain about 110,000 distinct CDR3 sequences, 40% to 60% of them singletons. Source material: sorted CD4+, CD8+, or CD8+CD57+ T cells (not recorded which) from PBMCs. The source is a human donor in good health, serving as a control.

The chain links TRBV19 to TRBJ2-7; no firm D call. Trimming stripped 3 bases from V and 0 bases from J, with 6 bases between. This CDR3 spans 13 amino acids. Germline V gene sequence: CDR1 LNHDA, CDR2 SQIVND (reference sequence). CDR3 in DNA: TGTGCCAGTAGTATCGACGTCTCCTACGAGCAGTACTTC. Its protein is CASSIDVSYEQYF.

The chain recombines TRBV10-3 with TRBJ2-7, with D possibly matching TRBD1 (6 bases). Germline-derived CDR1 and CDR2 are ENHRY and SYGVKD. V lost 4 bases and J lost 0, with 13 bases in between. The CDR3 is 15 amino acids. The CDR3 DNA follows: TGTGCCATCAGTGTAGAGGAAGGGGGCTCCTACGAGCAGTACTTC. This sequence encodes CAISVEEGGSYEQYF.

The chain recombines TRBV2 with TRBJ1-6; D gene uncertain. The ends were cut back, 8 bases at V and 7 bases at J, with 12 bases in the middle. The CDR3 loop spans 13 amino acids. Germline V gene data show CDR1 as SNHLY and CDR2 as FYNNEI. CDR3 region: CASLAEGNSPLHF. As DNA, the CDR3 is TGTGCCAGCCTGGCGGAAGGGAATTCACCCCTCCACTTT. The whole variable domain, filled in from reference TRBV2 and TRBJ1-6, reads EPEVTQTPSHQVTQMGQEVILRCVPISNHLYFYWYRQILGQKVEFLVSFYNNEISEKSEIFDDQFSVERPDGSNFTLKIRSTKLEDSAMYFCASLAEGNSPLHFGNGTRLTVT.

This clonotype was detected ten times or more. The chain has TRBV4-3 and TRBJ2-5, with D uncertain. The CDR3 covers 15 residues. The germline V and J ends were trimmed by 4 bases and 0 bases, with 12 bases remaining between them. CDR1 and CDR2 from the germline V gene are LGHNA and YSLEER. The CDR3 nucleotides are TGCGCCAGCAGCCCGACCCAAGGGTACCAAGAGACCCAGTACTTC. Translating gives CASSPTQGYQETQYF.

This clonotype was found once. The chain couples TRBV19 to TRBJ2-7; either TRBD1 or TRBD2 may fit D (6 bases each). Germline CDR1 and CDR2: LNHDA and SQIVND (reference sequence). The V end was cut by 0 bases, the J end by 2 bases, with 11 bases between. The CDR3 has 15 amino acids. CDR3 loop: CASSIDLRGPYEQYF. The CDR3 nucleotides are TGTGCCAGTAGTATAGATCTTCGGGGGCCCTACGAGCAGTACTTC.

This chain links TRBV20-1 with TRBJ1-5; D is perhaps TRBD1 (6 bases). CDR1 and CDR2 from the germline V gene are DFQATT and SNEGSKA (reference sequence). Trimming removed 6 bases at V and 7 bases at J, with 13 bases between. The CDR3 has 12 residues. In nucleotides, the CDR3 is TGCAGTGCAACCAGGGGAGGGCAGCCCCAGCATTTT. Protein product: CSATRGGQPQHF.

This clonotype came up many times. CDR3 nucleotides: TGCAGTGCTAGACCCGGGACGGGCCAAGCCGGGGAGCTGTTTTTT. Its protein product is CSARPGTGQAGELFF. The chain is built from TRBV20-1 and TRBJ2-2; D may correspond to TRBD1 or TRBD2 (5 bases each). CDR1 is DFQATT and CDR2 is SNEGSKA in the germline V gene (reference sequence). V lost 2 bases to trimming and J lost 6 bases, with 16 bases between them. The CDR3 extends over 15 amino acids.

The chain links TRBV2 to TRBJ1-5; D gene unclear. CDR1 SNHLY and CDR2 FYNNEI come from the germline V gene. V lost 6 bases and J 6 bases, leaving 18 bases between the germline ends. This CDR3 spans 15 amino acids. This CDR3 is CASRETGFVSQPQHF. In nucleotides, the CDR3 is TGTGCCAGCAGAGAGACCGGTTTCGTCTCTCAGCCCCAGCATTTT.

This clonotype came up many times. V usage is TRBV7-2 and J usage is TRBJ2-3, with 10 bases lining up with TRBD1. Trimming removed 5 bases from V and 6 bases from J; junction bases left unmatched: 5. Germline V lookup: CDR1 SGHTA, CDR2 FQGNSA. This CDR3 contains 14 residues. Here the CDR3 DNA reads TGTGCCAGCAGCCCAGGACAGGGGGGTGATACGCAGTATTTT. Residues: CASSPGQGGDTQYF.

The V call is TRBV2, the J call TRBJ1-3; D is ambiguous. Trimming left V 6 bases short and J 4 bases short, with 7 bases between. This CDR3 is 12 amino acids long. The V gene's germline CDR1 is SNHLY and CDR2 FYNNEI. The CDR3 here is CASRGGGNTIYF. In nucleotides, the CDR3 is TGTGCCAGCAGGGGAGGGGGAAACACCATATATTTT.

The chain uses TRBV15 and TRBJ2-7; D uncertain. V lost 3 bases and J lost 6, with 15 bases in between. Germline loops: CDR1 LNHNV, CDR2 YYDKDF (reference sequence). The CDR3 totals 14 residues. Written as DNA, the CDR3 is TGTGCCACCAGCAGTCACACGCTGGGAATCGAGCAGTACTTC. This encodes CATSSHTLGIEQYF.

The V call is TRBV10-1, the J call TRBJ2-7; unclear D gene. Germline CDR1 and CDR2: WNHNN and SYGVQD (reference sequence). V was shortened by 7 bases and J by 0 bases, with 4 bases between the two germline ends. CDR3 length: 11 residues. CDR3 in amino acids: CASNGSYEQYF. CDR3 in DNA: TGCGCCAGCAATGGCTCCTACGAGCAGTACTTC.

The rearrangement joins TRBV12-3 or TRBV12-4 to TRBJ1-6; TRBD1 aligns across 9 bases. The ends lost 5 bases at V and 2 bases at J; junction bases unmatched: 16. The CDR3 runs 20 residues. CDR3 sequence (DNA): TGTGCCAGCAGTCCGGGACAGGGTTTCGAGCAGGGGACCTATAATTCACCCCTCCACTTT. It encodes CASSPGQGFEQGTYNSPLHF.